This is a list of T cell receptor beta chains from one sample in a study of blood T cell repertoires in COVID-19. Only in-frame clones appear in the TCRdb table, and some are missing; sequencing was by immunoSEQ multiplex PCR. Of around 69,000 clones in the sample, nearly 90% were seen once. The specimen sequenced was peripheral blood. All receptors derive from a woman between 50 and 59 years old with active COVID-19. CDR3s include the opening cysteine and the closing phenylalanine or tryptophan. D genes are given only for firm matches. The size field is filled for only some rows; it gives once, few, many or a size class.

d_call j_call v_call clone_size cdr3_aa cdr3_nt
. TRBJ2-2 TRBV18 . CASSPPDWGLAGELFF TGTGCCAGCTCACCGCCGGATTGGGGGCTGGCCGGGGAGCTGTTTTTT
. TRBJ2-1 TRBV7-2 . CASSHRSFHEQFF TGTGCCAGCAGCCACAGGAGTTTTCATGAGCAGTTCTTC
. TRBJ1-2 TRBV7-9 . CASTGPYGYTF TGTGCCAGCACCGGCCCGTATGGCTACACCTTC
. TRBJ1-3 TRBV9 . CASSPDSQFPIYF TGTGCCAGCAGCCCAGACTCTCAGTTCCCCATATATTTT
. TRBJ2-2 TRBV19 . CASSLNTGELFF TGTGCCAGTAGTCTCAACACCGGGGAGCTGTTTTTT
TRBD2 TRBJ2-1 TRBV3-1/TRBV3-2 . CASSQAGLAEYNEQFF TGTGCCAGCAGCCAAGCCGGACTAGCGGAATACAATGAGCAGTTCTTC
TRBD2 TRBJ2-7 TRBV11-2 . CASSLRPGTSGSYEQYF TGTGCCAGCAGCTTACGCCCCGGGACTAGCGGTTCCTACGAGCAGTACTTC
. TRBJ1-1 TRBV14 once CASSQVTPSGNTEAFF TGTGCCAGCAGCCAAGTTACCCCTAGTGGGAACACTGAAGCTTTCTTT
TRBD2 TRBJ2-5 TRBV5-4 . CATSPQGLADRGTQYF TGTGCCACCTCGCCTCAGGGACTAGCGGACCGGGGAACCCAGTACTTC
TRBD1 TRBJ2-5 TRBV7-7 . CASSPDRAVETQYF TGTGCTAGCAGCCCGGACAGGGCGGTAGAGACCCAGTACTTC
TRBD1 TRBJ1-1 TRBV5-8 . CASSWGTGRNTEAFF TGTGCCAGCAGCTGGGGGACAGGGCGGAACACTGAAGCTTTCTTT
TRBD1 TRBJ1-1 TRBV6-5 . CASRGTGNVNTEAFF TGTGCCAGCAGAGGGACAGGTAACGTGAACACTGAAGCTTTCTTT
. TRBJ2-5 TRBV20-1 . CSASDDTSETQYF TGCAGTGCTAGTGACGACACCAGCGAGACCCAGTACTTC
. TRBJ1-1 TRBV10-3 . CAISEWQENTEAFF TGTGCCATCAGTGAATGGCAGGAGAACACTGAAGCTTTCTTT
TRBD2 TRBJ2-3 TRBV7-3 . CASSLVAGLLSTDTQYF TGTGCCAGCAGCTTAGTTGCGGGACTATTATCCACAGATACGCAGTATTTT
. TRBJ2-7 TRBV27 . CASSLLGSGKNEQYF TGTGCCAGCAGTCTCCTTGGGTCAGGGAAAAACGAGCAGTACTTC
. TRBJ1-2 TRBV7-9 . CASSPRQTNYGYTF TGTGCCAGCAGCCCACGACAGACTAACTATGGCTACACCTTC
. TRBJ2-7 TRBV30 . CAWSRTLYYEQYF TGTGCCTGGAGTAGGACACTCTACTACGAGCAGTACTTC
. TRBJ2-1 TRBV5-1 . CASSFGLLPHNEQFF TGCGCCAGCAGCTTCGGACTATTACCCCACAATGAGCAGTTCTTC
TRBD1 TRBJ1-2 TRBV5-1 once CASSPDRVYGGYTF TGCGCCAGCAGCCCGGACAGGGTCTATGGGGGCTACACCTTC
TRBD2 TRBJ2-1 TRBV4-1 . CASSRTTGLANDEQFF TGCGCCAGCAGCCGAACAACGGGACTAGCTAACGATGAGCAGTTCTTC
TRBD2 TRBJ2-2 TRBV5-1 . CASSPGTSGNTGELFF TGCGCCAGCAGCCCCGGGACTAGCGGGAACACCGGGGAGCTGTTTTTT
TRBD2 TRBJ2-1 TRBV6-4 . CASSVLTSGRGEQFF TGTGCCAGCAGTGTCTTGACTAGCGGGAGGGGTGAGCAGTTCTTC